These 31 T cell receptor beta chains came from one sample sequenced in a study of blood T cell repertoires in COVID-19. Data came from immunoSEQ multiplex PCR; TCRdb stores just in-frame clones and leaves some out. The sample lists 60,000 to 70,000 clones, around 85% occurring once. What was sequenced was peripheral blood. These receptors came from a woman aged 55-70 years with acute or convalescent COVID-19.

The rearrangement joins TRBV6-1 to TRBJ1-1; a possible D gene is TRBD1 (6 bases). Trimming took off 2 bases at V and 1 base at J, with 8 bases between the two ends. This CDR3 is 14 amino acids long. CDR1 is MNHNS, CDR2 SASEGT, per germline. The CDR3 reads CASSERGWNTEAFF. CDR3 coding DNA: TGTGCCAGCAGTGAAAGGGGGTGGAACACTGAAGCTTTCTTT.

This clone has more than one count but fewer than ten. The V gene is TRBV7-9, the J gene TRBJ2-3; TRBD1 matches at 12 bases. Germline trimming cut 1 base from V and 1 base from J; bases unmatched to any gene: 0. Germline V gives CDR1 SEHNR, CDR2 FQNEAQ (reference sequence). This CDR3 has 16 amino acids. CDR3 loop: CASSLGDRGRTDTQYF. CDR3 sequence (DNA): TGTGCCAGCAGCTTAGGGGACAGGGGGCGCACAGATACGCAGTATTTT.

This chain's CDR3 is CASSPRATGTGELFF. In DNA, the CDR3 is TGTGCCAGCAGCCCACGAGCTACAGGGACCGGGGAGCTGTTTTTT. The V call is TRBV5-6, the J call TRBJ2-2; weak D call: TRBD1 (6 bases). The CDR3 is made up of 15 amino acids. From germline, CDR1 is SGHDT and CDR2 YYEEEE. Trimming removed 4 bases from V and 5 bases from J, with 15 bases in between.

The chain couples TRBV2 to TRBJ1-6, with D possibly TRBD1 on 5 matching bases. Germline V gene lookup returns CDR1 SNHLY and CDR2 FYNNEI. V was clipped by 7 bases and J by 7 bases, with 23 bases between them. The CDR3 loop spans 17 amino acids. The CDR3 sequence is CASTHRSRDSGNSPLHF. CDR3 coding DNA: TGTGCCAGCACCCACCGGAGCCGGGACTCAGGGAATTCACCCCTCCACTTT. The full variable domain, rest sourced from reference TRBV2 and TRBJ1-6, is EPEVTQTPSHQVTQMGQEVILRCVPISNHLYFYWYRQILGQKVEFLVSFYNNEISEKSEIFDDQFSVERPDGSNFTLKIRSTKLEDSAMYFCASTHRSRDSGNSPLHFGNGTRLTVT.

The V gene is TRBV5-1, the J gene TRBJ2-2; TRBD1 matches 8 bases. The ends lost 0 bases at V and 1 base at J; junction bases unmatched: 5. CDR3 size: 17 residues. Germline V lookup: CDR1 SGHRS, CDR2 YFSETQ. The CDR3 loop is CASSLGDRTGNTGELFF. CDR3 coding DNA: TGCGCCAGCAGCTTGGGGGACAGGACAGGGAACACCGGGGAGCTGTTTTTT. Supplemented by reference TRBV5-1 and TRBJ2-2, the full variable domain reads KAGVTQTPRYLIKTRGQQVTLSCSPISGHRSVSWYQQTPGQGLQFLFEYFSETQRNKGNFPGRFSGRQFSNSRSEMNVSTLELGDSALYLCASSLGDRTGNTGELFFGEGSRLTVL.

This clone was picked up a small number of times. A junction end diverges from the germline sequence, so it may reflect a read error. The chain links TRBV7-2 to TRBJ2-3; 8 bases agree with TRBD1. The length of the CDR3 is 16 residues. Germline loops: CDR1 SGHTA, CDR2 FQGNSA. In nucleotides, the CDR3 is TGTGCCAGCAGCTTGCGGGACAGGTCTGGCACTGATACGCAGTATTTT. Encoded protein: CASSLRDRSGTDTQYF.

CDR3: CASSFGLNEKLFF. The CDR3 DNA is TGTGCCAGCAGCTTCGGGTTGAATGAAAAACTGTTTTTT. The rearrangement joins TRBV5-8 to TRBJ1-4; D ambiguous. Germline-derived CDR1 and CDR2 are SGHTS and YDEGEE. The CDR3 covers 13 residues. Trimming left V 2 bases short and J 5 bases short, with 7 bases between.

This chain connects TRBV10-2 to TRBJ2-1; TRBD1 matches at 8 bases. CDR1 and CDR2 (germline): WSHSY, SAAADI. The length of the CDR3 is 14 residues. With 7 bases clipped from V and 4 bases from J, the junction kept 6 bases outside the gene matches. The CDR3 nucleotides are TGCGCCAGCAATCCGGACAGGGCATACAATGAGCAGTTCTTC. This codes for CASNPDRAYNEQFF.

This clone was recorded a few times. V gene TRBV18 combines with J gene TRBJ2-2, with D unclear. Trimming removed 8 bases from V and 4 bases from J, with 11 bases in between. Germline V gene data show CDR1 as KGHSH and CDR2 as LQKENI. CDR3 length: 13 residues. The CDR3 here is CASRPPSTGELFF. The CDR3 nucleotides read TGTGCCAGCAGACCTCCTAGCACCGGGGAGCTGTTTTTT. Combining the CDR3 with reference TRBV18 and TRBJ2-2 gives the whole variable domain NAGVMQNPRHLVRRRGQEARLRCSPMKGHSHVYWYRQLPEEGLKFMVYLQKENIIDESGMPKERFSAEFPKEGPSILRIQQVVRGDSAAYFCASRPPSTGELFFGEGSRLTVL.

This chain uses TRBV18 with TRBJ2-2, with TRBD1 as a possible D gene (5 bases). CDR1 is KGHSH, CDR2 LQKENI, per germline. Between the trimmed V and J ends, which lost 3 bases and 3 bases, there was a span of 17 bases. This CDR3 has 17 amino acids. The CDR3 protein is CASSPVDGLGDTGELFF. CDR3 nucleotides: TGTGCCAGCTCACCTGTCGACGGGTTAGGGGACACCGGGGAGCTGTTTTTT.

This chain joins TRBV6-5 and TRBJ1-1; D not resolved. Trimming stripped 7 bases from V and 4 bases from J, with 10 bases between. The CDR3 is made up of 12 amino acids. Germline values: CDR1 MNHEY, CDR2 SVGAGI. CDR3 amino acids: CASTGGSTEAFF. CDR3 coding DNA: TGTGCCAGCACGGGCGGGAGCACTGAAGCTTTCTTT.

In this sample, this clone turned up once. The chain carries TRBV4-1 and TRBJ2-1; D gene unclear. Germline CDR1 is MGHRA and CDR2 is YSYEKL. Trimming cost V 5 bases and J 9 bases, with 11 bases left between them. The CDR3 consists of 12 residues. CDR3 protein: CASSLTGSEQFF. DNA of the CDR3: TGCGCCAGCAGCTTGACTGGTAGTGAGCAGTTCTTC.

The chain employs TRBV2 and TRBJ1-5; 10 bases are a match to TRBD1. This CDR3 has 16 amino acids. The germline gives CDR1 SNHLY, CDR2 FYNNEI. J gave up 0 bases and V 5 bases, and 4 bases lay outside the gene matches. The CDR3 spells CASSHRDRGSNQPQHF. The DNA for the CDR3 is TGTGCCAGCAGTCACCGGGACAGGGGTAGCAATCAGCCCCAGCATTTT.

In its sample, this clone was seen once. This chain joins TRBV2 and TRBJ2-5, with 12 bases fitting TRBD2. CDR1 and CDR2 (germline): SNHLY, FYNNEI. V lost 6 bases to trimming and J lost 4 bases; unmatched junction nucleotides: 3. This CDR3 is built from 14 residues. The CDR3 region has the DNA TGTGCCAGCAGGACTAGCGGGAGACGAGAGACCCAGTACTTC. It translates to CASRTSGRRETQYF.

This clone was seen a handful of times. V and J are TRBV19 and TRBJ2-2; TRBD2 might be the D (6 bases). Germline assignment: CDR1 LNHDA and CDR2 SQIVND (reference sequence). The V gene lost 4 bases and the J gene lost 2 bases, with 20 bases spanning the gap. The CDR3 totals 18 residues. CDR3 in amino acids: CASSNTRSRGLNTGELFF. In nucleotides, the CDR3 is TGTGCCAGTAGTAATACCCGCTCGCGCGGACTAAACACCGGGGAGCTGTTTTTT.

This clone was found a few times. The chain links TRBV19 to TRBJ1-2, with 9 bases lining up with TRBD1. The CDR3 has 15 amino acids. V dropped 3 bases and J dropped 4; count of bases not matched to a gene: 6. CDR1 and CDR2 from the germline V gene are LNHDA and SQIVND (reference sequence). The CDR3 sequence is CASSILTGGGYGYTF. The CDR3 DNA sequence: TGTGCCAGTAGTATCCTGACAGGGGGTGGCTATGGCTACACCTTC.

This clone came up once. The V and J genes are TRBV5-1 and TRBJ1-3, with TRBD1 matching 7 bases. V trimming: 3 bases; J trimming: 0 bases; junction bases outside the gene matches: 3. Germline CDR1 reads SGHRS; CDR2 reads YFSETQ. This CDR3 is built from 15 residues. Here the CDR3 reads CASSSGGNSGNTIYF. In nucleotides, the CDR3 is TGCGCCAGCAGCTCAGGGGGAAACTCTGGAAACACCATATATTTT.

This CDR3 reads CASSIVSSSSELSYEQYF. Here the CDR3 DNA reads TGTGCCAGTAGTATAGTTAGTTCGTCCTCCGAACTCTCCTACGAGCAGTACTTC. V usage is TRBV19 and J usage is TRBJ2-7; D is uncertain. Trimming left V 1 base short and J 0 bases short, with 19 bases between. Germline V gene sequence: CDR1 LNHDA, CDR2 SQIVND (reference sequence). The CDR3 has 18 amino acids.

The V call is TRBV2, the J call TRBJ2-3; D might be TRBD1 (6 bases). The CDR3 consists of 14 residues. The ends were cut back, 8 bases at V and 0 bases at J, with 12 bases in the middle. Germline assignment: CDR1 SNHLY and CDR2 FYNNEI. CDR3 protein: CASLRGHSTDTQYF. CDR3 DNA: TGTGCCAGCCTTCGGGGACATAGCACAGATACGCAGTATTTT.

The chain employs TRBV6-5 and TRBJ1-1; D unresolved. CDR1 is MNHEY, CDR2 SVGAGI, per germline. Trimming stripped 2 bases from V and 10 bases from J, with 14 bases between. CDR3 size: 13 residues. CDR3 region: CASSYRQVGVAFF. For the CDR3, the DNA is TGTGCCAGCAGTTACAGGCAGGTTGGCGTAGCTTTCTTT.

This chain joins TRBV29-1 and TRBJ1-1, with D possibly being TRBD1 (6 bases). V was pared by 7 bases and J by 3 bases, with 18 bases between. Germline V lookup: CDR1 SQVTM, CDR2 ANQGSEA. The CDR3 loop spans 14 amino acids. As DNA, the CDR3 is TGCAGCGCGACCCAGTGGGCAGGGGACACTGAAGCTTTCTTT. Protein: CSATQWAGDTEAFF.

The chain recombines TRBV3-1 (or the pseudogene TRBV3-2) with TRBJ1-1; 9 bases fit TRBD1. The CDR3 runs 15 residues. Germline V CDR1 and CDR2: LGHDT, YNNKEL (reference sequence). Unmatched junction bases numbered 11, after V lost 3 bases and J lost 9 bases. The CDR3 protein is CASSHATGGKRKAFF. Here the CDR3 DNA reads TGTGCCAGCAGCCATGCAACAGGGGGCAAAAGAAAAGCTTTCTTT.

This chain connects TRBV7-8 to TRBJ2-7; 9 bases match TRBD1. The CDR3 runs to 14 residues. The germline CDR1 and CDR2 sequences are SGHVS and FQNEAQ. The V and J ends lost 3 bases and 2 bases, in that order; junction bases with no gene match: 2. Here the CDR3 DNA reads TGTGCCAGCAGCTTCAGACAGGGGGCCTACGAGCAGTACTTC. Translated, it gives CASSFRQGAYEQYF.

CDR3 coding DNA: TGTGCCAGCATACTAGGGGGCACGAATGAAAAACTGTTTTTT. Translation gives CASILGGTNEKLFF. This sequence joins TRBV6-6 and TRBJ1-4, with 7 positions matching TRBD1. This CDR3 has 14 residues. Per germline, CDR1 MNHNY and CDR2 SVGAGI (reference sequence). V lost 7 bases, J lost 5 bases, and 7 bases stayed unmatched.

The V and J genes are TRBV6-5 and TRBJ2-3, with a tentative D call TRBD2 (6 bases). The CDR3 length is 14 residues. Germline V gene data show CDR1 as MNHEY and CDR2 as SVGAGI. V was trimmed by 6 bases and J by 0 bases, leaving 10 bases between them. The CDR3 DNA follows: TGTGCCAGCAGCACGAGCGGGAGCACAGATACGCAGTATTTT. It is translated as CASSTSGSTDTQYF.

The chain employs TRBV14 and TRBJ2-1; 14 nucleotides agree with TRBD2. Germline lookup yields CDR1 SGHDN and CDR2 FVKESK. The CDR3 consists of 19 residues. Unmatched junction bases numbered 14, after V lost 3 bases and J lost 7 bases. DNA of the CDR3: TGTGCCAGCAGCCACCCTTCCAAGGCGGGACTAGCGGGGGAGAATGAGCAGTTCTTC. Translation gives CASSHPSKAGLAGENEQFF.

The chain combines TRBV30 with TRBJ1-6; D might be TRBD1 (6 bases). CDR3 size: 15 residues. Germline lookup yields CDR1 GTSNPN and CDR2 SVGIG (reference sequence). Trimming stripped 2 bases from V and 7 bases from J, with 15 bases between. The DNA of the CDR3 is TGTGCCTGGAGTAAGGGACAAAAGGAAAATTCACCCCTCCACTTT. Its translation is CAWSKGQKENSPLHF. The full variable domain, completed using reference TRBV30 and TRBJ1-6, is SQTIHQWPATLVQPVGSPLSLECTVEGTSNPNLYWYRQAAGRGLQLLFYSVGIGQISSEVPQNLSASRPQDRQFILSSKKLLLSDSGFYLCAWSKGQKENSPLHFGNGTRLTVT.

CDR3 protein: CASSRALAGDNEQYF. In DNA, the CDR3 is TGTGCCAGCAGTCGAGCACTAGCGGGAGATAACGAGCAGTACTTC. The V gene is TRBV9, the J gene TRBJ2-7; 11 nucleotides agree with TRBD2. This CDR3 is built from 15 residues. Germline CDR1 reads SGDLS; CDR2 reads YYNGEE. With V trimmed by 5 bases and J by 5 bases, 9 bases remained unmatched.

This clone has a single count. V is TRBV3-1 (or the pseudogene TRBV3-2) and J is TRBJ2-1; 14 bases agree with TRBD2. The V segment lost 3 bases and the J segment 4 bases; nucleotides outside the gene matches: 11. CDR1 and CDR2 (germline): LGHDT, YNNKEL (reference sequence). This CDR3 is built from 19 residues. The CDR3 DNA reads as TGTGCCAGCAGCCAGACGACTAGCGGGAGGGCCTATAATTACAATGAGCAGTTCTTC. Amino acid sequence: CASSQTTSGRAYNYNEQFF.

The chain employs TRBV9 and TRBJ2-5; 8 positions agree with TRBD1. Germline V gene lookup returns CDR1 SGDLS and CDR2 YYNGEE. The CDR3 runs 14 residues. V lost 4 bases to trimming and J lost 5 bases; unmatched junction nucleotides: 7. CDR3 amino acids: CASSPRTGSETQYF. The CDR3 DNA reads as TGTGCCAGCAGCCCCCGGACAGGGAGTGAGACCCAGTACTTC.

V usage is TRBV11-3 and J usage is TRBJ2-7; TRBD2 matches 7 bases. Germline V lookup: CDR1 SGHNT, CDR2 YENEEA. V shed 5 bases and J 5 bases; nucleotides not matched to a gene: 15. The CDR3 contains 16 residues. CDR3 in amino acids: CASSPTTTSYIDEQYF. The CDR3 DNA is TGTGCCAGCAGCCCTACGACGACTAGCTATATCGACGAGCAGTACTTC. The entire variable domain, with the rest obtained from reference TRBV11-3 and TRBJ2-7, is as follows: EAGVVQSPRYKIIEKKQPVAFWCNPISGHNTLYWYLQNLGQGPELLIRYENEEAVDDSQLPKDRFSAERLKGVDSTLKIQPAELGDSAVYLCASSPTTTSYIDEQYFGPGTRLTVT.